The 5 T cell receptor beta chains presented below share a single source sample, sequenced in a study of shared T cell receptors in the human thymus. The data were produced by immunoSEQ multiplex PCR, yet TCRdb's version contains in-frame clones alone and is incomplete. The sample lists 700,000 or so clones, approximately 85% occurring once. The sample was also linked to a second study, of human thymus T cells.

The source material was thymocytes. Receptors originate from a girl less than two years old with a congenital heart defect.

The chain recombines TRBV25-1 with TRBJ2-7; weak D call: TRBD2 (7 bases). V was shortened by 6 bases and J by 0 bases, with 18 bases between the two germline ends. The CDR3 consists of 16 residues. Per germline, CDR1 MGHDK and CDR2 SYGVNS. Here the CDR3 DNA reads TGTGCCAGCAGGAGGGGGGGGACGGTAAGCTCCTACGAGCAGTACTTC. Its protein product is CASRRGGTVSSYEQYF.

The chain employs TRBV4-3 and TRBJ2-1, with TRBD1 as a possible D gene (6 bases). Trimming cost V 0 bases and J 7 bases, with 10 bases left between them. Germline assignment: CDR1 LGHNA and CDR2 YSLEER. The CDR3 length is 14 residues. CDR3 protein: CASSQDIQGNEQFF. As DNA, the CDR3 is TGCGCCAGCAGCCAAGATATACAGGGTAATGAGCAGTTCTTC.

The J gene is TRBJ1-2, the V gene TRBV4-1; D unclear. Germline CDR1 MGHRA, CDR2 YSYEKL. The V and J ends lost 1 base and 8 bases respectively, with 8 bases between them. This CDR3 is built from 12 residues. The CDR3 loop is CASSQASGGYTF. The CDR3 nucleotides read TGCGCCAGCAGCCAAGCCTCGGGGGGCTACACCTTC.

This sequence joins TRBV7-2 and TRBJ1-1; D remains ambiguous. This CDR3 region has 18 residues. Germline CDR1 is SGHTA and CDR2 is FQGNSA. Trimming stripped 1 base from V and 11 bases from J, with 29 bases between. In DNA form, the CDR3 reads TGTGCCAGCAGCTTAGAAGCCCTAGTGAGGTCGGCAACATCGGAGGCTTTCTTT. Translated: CASSLEALVRSATSEAFF.

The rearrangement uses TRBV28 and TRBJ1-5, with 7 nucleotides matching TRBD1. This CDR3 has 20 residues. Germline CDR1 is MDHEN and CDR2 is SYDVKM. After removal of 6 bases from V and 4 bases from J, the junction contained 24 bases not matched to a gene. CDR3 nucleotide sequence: TGTGCCAGCAGCCCGGGGCGAGGGACAGCCCCTTCCCTCGTTAATCAGCCCCAGCATTTT. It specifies CASSPGRGTAPSLVNQPQHF.